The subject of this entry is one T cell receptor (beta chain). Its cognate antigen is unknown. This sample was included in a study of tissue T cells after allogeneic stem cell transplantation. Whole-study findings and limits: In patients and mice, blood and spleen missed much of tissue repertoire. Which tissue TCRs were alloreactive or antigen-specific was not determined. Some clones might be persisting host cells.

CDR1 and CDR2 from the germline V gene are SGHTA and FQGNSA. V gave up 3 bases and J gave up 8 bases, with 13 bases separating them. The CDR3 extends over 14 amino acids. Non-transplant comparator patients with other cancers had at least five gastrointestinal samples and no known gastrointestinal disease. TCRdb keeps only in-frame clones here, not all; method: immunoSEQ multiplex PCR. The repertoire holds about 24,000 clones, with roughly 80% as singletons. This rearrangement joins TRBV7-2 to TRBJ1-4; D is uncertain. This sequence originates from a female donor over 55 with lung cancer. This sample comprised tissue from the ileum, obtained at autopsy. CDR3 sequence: CASSFGRGSEKLFF. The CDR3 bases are TGTGCCAGCAGCTTCGGCAGAGGGTCCGAAAAACTGTTTTTT.